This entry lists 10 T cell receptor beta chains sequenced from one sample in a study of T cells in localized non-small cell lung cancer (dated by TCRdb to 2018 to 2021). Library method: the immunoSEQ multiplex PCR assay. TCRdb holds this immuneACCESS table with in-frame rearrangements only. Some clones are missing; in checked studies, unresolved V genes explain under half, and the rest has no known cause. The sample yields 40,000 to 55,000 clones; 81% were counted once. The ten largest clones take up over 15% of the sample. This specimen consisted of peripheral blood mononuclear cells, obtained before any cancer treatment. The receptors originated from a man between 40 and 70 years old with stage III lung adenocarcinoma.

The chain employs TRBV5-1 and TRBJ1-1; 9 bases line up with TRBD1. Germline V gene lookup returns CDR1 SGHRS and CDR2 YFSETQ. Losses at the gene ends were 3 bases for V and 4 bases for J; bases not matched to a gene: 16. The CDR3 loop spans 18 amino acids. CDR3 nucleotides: TGCGCCAGCAGCTGGGGGATTCTGACAGGGGGGAGTAGCACTGAAGCTTTCTTT. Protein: CASSWGILTGGSSTEAFF.

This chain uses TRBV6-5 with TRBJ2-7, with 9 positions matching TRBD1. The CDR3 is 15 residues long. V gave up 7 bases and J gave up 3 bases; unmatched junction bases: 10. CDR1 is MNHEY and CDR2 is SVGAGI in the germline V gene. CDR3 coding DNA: TGTGCCAGCATCCCAGTCGGGACAGGGCGCTACGAGCAGTACTTC. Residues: CASIPVGTGRYEQYF.

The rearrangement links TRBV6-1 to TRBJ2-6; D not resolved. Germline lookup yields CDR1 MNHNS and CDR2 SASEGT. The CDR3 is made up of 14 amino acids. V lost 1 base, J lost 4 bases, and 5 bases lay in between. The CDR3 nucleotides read TGTGCCAGCAGTGAAGGTCGAGGGGCCAACGTCCTGACTTTC. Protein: CASSEGRGANVLTF.

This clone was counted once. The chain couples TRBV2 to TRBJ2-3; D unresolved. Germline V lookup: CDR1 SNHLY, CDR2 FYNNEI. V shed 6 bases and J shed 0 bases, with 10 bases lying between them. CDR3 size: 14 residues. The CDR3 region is CASSPTSSTDTQYF. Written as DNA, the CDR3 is TGTGCCAGCAGCCCGACCTCTAGCACAGATACGCAGTATTTT. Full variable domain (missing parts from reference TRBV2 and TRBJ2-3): EPEVTQTPSHQVTQMGQEVILRCVPISNHLYFYWYRQILGQKVEFLVSFYNNEISEKSEIFDDQFSVERPDGSNFTLKIRSTKLEDSAMYFCASSPTSSTDTQYFGPGTRLTVL.

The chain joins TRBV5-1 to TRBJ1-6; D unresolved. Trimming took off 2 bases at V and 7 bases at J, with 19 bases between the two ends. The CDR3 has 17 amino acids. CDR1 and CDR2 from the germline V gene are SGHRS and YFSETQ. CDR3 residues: CASSFAGREYYNSPLHF. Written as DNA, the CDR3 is TGCGCCAGCAGCTTTGCGGGGAGGGAATATTACAATTCACCCCTCCACTTT.

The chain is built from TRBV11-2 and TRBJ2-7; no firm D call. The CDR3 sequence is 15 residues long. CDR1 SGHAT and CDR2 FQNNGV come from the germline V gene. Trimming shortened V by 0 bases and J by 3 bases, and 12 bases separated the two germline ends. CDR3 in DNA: TGTGCCAGCAGCTTAGAAAGGGTATCGGGCTACGAGCAGTACTTC. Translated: CASSLERVSGYEQYF.

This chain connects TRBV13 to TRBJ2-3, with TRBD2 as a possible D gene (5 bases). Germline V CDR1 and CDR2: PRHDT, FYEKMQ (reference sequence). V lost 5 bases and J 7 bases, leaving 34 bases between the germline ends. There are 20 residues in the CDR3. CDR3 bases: TGTGCCAGCAGCCCAACCACGGGCCCGCGTAGCGCTATTCCCCCAAATACGCAGTATTTT. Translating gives CASSPTTGPRSAIPPNTQYF.

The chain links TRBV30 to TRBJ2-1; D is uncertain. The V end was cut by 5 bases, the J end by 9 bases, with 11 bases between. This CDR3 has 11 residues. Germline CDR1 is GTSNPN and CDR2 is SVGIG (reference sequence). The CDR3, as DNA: TGTGCCTGGGGGTTATGGGGTGAGCAGTTCTTC. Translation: CAWGLWGEQFF.

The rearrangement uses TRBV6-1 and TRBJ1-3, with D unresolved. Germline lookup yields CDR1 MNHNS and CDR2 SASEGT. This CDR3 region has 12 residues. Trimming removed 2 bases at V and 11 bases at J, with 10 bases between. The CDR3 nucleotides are TGTGCCAGCAGTGAAACACCCTGGCCCATATATTTT. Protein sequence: CASSETPWPIYF.

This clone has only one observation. The CDR3 is CASSQGTSGGDGGELFF. CDR3 bases: TGCGCCAGCAGCCAGGGCACTAGCGGGGGGGATGGCGGGGAGCTGTTTTTT. V and J are TRBV4-1 and TRBJ2-2; the match to TRBD2 covers 13 bases. The CDR3 has 17 amino acids. Germline loops: CDR1 MGHRA, CDR2 YSYEKL. J was trimmed by 7 bases and V by 3 bases; bases with no gene match: 8.